This T cell receptor (beta chain) comes out of a study of regulatory T cells in long-lasting Graves disease. This clonotype was seen repeatedly, ten times or more. This sample's time point: newly diagnosed GD, antithyroid drugs for less than 3 months. The TCR library used RNA extracted from PBMCs. The CDR3 runs 15 residues. V was pared by 6 bases and J by 6 bases, with 9 bases of the junction left unmatched. Germline assignment: CDR1 MNHNS and CDR2 SASEGT. Investigators prepared the TCR beta libraries by applying iRepertoire HTBI primers and Arm-PCR of CDR3 regions. TCRdb itself ran the multiplex PCR reads through MiXCR, one entry per CDR3 protein. The data show approximately 390,000 distinct CDR3 sequences, about 16% seen once. This sample was also put to use in a study of T cells in Graves' hyperthyroidism and ophthalmopathy.

Sequencing was performed on peripheral blood mononuclear cells (PBMCs), taken at new diagnosis, from a patient treated with antithyroid drugs. This chain connects TRBV6-1 to TRBJ2-7; the match to TRBD2 covers 12 bases. The sequence came from a woman aged 18-30 years with Graves disease. CDR3: CASSWTSGITREQYF. In DNA, the CDR3 is TGTGCCAGCAGCTGGACTAGCGGGATAACTCGCGAGCAGTACTTC.